Sequencing of this T cell receptor (beta chain) was carried out in a study of blood T cell repertoires in COVID-19. The V gene lost 4 bases and the J gene lost 9 bases, with 12 bases spanning the gap. Per the germline V gene, CDR1 is SQVTM and CDR2 is ANQGSEA. The CDR3 is 11 amino acids. The repertoire was sequenced with immunoSEQ multiplex PCR; TCRdb's copy has only in-frame clones and lacks some. The sample consists of hundreds of thousands of clones, approximately 88% of them appearing once. Across over 20 US areas, participants ranged in age from about 18 to 90 years. Cohort placement rested on clinical history that participants reported themselves.

V usage is TRBV29-1 and J usage is TRBJ1-1; perhaps TRBD1 as D (5 bases). Sequencing input: PBMCs or T cells enriched from blood (not recorded which). The source is a woman aged 30 to 39 with acute COVID-19. The CDR3 here is CSVALQGKAFF. CDR3 bases: TGCAGCGTTGCGTTGCAGGGAAAAGCTTTCTTT.